Following are 3 T cell receptor beta chains from one sample sequenced in a study of blood T cell repertoires in COVID-19. Repertoires were generated with immunoSEQ multiplex PCR, while TCRdb's copy carries only in-frame clones and drops some. The table records 100,000 or so clones, about 90% of them present only once. Sequences were obtained from peripheral blood. All receptors derive from a man younger than 40 in a cohort sampled during active COVID-19.

This clone was seen more than once but under ten times. The J gene is TRBJ1-1, the V gene TRBV7-3; TRBD1 matches 7 bases. Germline CDR1 and CDR2: SGHTA and FQGTGA. V trimming: 3 bases; J trimming: 4 bases; junction bases outside the gene matches: 5. The CDR3 runs to 14 residues. CDR3 sequence (DNA): TGTGCCAGCAGCTTGAGGGGGCGAATCACTGAAGCTTTCTTT. Its protein is CASSLRGRITEAFF.

The chain joins TRBV7-6 to TRBJ2-7, with D possibly TRBD2 on 6 matching bases. The CDR3 spans 18 residues. The germline V gene has CDR1 SGHVS and CDR2 FNYEAQ. V lost 1 base to trimming and J lost 0 bases, with 19 bases between them. CDR3 sequence: CASSLVGPAGLTSYEQYF. The CDR3 DNA sequence: TGTGCCAGCAGCTTAGTCGGTCCTGCGGGGTTGACCTCCTACGAGCAGTACTTC. The full variable domain, in which reference TRBV7-6 and TRBJ2-7 provide the parts outside the CDR3, is GAGVSQSPRYKVTKRGQDVALRCDPISGHVSLYWYRQALGQGPEFLTYFNYEAQQDKSGLPNDRFSAERPEGSISTLTIQRTEQRDSAMYRCASSLVGPAGLTSYEQYFGPGTRLTVT.

V and J are TRBV6-5 and TRBJ2-7; a possible D gene is TRBD2 (6 bases). Per the germline V gene, CDR1 is MNHEY and CDR2 is SVGAGI. V was pared by 9 bases and J by 4 bases, with 19 bases between. This CDR3 is 14 amino acids long. The CDR3 nucleotides read TGTGCCAGTTCCCGGGGGAGGAGTGAGTACGAGCAGTACTTC. It specifies CASSRGRSEYEQYF.